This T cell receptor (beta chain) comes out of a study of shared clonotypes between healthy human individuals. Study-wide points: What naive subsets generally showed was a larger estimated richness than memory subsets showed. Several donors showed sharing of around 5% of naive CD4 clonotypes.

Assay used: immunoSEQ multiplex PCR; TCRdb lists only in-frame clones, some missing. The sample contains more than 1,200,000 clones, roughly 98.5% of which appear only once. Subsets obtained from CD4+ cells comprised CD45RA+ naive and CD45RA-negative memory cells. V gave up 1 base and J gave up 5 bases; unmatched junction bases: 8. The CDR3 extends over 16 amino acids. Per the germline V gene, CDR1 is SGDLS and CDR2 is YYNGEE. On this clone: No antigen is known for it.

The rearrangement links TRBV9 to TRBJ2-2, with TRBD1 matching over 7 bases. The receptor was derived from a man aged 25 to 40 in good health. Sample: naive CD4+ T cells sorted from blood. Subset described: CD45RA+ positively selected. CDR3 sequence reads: CASSVLSGGKTGELFF. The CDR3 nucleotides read TGTGCCAGCAGCGTATTGTCAGGGGGAAAGACCGGGGAGCTGTTTTTT. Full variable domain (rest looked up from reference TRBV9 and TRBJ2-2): DSGVTQTPKHLITATGQRVTLRCSPRSGDLSVYWYQQSLDQGLQFLIQYYNGEERAKGNILERFSAQQFPDLHSELNLSSLELGDSALYFCASSVLSGGKTGELFFGEGSRLTVL.